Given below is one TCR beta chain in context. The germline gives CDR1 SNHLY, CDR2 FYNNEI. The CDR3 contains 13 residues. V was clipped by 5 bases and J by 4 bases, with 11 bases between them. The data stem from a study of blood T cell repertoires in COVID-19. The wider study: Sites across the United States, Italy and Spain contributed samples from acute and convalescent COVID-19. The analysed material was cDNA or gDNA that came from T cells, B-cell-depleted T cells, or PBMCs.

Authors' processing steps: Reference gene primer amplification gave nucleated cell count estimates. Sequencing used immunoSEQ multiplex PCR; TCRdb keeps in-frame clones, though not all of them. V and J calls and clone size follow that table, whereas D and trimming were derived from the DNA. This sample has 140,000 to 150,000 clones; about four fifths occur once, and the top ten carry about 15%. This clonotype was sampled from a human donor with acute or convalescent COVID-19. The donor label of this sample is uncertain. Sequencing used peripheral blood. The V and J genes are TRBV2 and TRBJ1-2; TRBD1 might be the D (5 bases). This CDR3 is CASSPTDSYGYTF. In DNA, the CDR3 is TGTGCCAGCAGTCCGACAGACTCCTATGGCTACACCTTC.